Following are 16 T cell receptor beta chains from one sample sequenced in a study of blood T cells in healthy people across ages. Through a sample-barcoded 5' primer and a J-beta primer mix, a second PCR was run for about 6 to 11 cycles. Using its own MiXCR run on the 5' RACE reads, TCRdb lists one record per CDR3 protein. This sample has 600,000 to 900,000 distinct CDR3 sequences; 20% to 30% occur once, and the top ten carry about 3%. The sample also formed part of further work on T cells of mothers and their children.

Sequences were obtained from blood. The origin of the receptors is a boy younger than 18 in good health.

The rearrangement joins TRBV29-1 to TRBJ2-7, with D possibly matching TRBD1 (6 bases). The V gene's germline CDR1 is SQVTM and CDR2 ANQGSEA. With 4 bases removed from V and 3 bases from J, the gap between germline ends came to 13 bases. This CDR3 region has 13 residues. CDR3 bases: TGCAGCGTTGTCTACTTGGACAGCTACGAGCAGTACTTC. Translated: CSVVYLDSYEQYF.

About this clonotype: This may arise from a read error, as a much more abundant clone is one base away. This rearrangement joins TRBV20-1 to TRBJ2-2, with D unresolved. V lost 3 bases, J lost 0 bases, and 5 bases lay in between. The CDR3 has 13 amino acids. Germline values: CDR1 DFQATT, CDR2 SNEGSKA (reference sequence). CDR3 nucleotides: TGCAGTGCTAGTAGATCGAACACCGGGGAGCTGTTTTTT. It is translated as CSASRSNTGELFF.

The chain is built from TRBV7-2 and TRBJ2-5, with D perhaps assigned TRBD1 or TRBD2 (5 bases each). The CDR3 length is 14 residues. V gave up 5 bases and J gave up 5 bases, with 15 bases separating them. Germline V lookup: CDR1 SGHTA, CDR2 FQGNSA. CDR3 sequence reads: CASSPMAGTETQYF. The CDR3 DNA sequence: TGTGCCAGCAGCCCCATGGCAGGGACGGAGACCCAGTACTTC.

This clonotype was detected only a few times. This chain connects TRBV30 to TRBJ1-2; 7 bases are a match to TRBD1. After removal of 4 bases from V and 7 bases from J, the junction contained 12 bases not matched to a gene. The CDR3 is made up of 14 amino acids. Germline V CDR1 and CDR2: GTSNPN, SVGIG (reference sequence). CDR3 DNA sequence: TGTGCCTGGACCCTCTTAAGACAGGGCAGTGGCTACACCTTC. Translating it yields CAWTLLRQGSGYTF.

The J gene is TRBJ2-5, the V gene TRBV29-1, with no clear D. The CDR3 loop spans 13 amino acids. The V gene lost 4 bases and the J gene lost 2 bases, with 11 bases spanning the gap. From germline, CDR1 is SQVTM and CDR2 ANQGSEA. CDR3 nucleotide sequence: TGCAGCGTTGCCCGCCTAATTCAAGAGACCCAGTACTTC. This codes for CSVARLIQETQYF.

This clonotype appeared a few times. The rearrangement joins TRBV7-6 to TRBJ1-2; no firm D call. CDR1 and CDR2 (germline): SGHVS, FNYEAQ. The CDR3 spans 12 residues. The germline V and J ends were trimmed by 4 bases and 4 bases, with 7 bases remaining between them. The CDR3 loop is CASSSEGYGYTF. As DNA, the CDR3 is TGTGCCAGCAGCTCAGAGGGCTATGGCTACACCTTC.

The chain is built from TRBV2 and TRBJ2-5, with a possible D match to TRBD1 (6 bases). Trimming shortened V by 8 bases and J by 5 bases, and 21 bases separated the two germline ends. This CDR3 has 15 amino acids. Germline V gene sequence: CDR1 SNHLY, CDR2 FYNNEI. DNA of the CDR3: TGTGCCAGCGGCTCGAGAGGACAGTCGGAGGAGACCCAGTACTTC. Translating it yields CASGSRGQSEETQYF.

The chain links TRBV5-1 to TRBJ1-4, with D perhaps matching TRBD1 (6 bases). This CDR3 has 14 residues. The germline gives CDR1 SGHRS, CDR2 YFSETQ. V shed 6 bases and J shed 2 bases, with 11 bases lying between them. Here the CDR3 DNA reads TGCGCCAGCACCTCGGGGGCTACTAATGAAAAACTGTTTTTT. Translating it yields CASTSGATNEKLFF.

The chain combines TRBV27 with TRBJ2-4; TRBD2 aligns across 11 bases. Trimming took 8 bases from V and 0 from J; bases not matched to a gene: 9. From germline, CDR1 is MNHEY and CDR2 SMNVEV (reference sequence). This CDR3 region has 17 residues. For the CDR3, the DNA is TGTGCCAGCCGTCCGCTAGCGGGGGGCCTAGCCAAAAACATTCAGTACTTC. Its translation is CASRPLAGGLAKNIQYF.

V is TRBV24-1 and J is TRBJ2-3, with 12 bases aligning to TRBD2. The germline V gene encodes CDR1 KGHDR and CDR2 SFDVKD. V was pared by 3 bases and J by 4 bases, with 1 base of the junction left unmatched. The CDR3 is 15 amino acids. For the CDR3, the DNA is TGTGCCACCAGTGATCCTAGCGGGGGGGCAGATACGCAGTATTTT. This encodes CATSDPSGGADTQYF.

This clonotype was counted a few times. The rearrangement links TRBV12-3 or TRBV12-4 to TRBJ2-7; 7 bases line up with TRBD1. The DNA end favors TRBJ2-1, so the J call may be wrong. The CDR3 runs 15 residues. In DNA, the CDR3 is TGTGCCAGCAGTCCGCACAGGGGAGCCTACAATGAGCAGTTCTTC. Translation gives CASSPHRGAYNEQFF.

As DNA, the CDR3 is TGTGCCAGCTCACCCACCGTGAGGGGTGAGGATGGCTACACCTTC. Protein product: CASSPTVRGEDGYTF. This chain joins TRBV18 and TRBJ1-2, with D perhaps TRBD1 (5 bases). Germline V gene data show CDR1 as KGHSH and CDR2 as LQKENI. V gave up 3 bases and J gave up 6 bases, with 17 bases separating them. This CDR3 has 15 residues.

The V gene is TRBV29-1, the J gene TRBJ2-4; 10 bases map to TRBD2. The V segment lost 3 bases and the J segment 9 bases; nucleotides outside the gene matches: 11. The germline V gene encodes CDR1 SQVTM and CDR2 ANQGSEA. This CDR3 comprises 15 residues. In nucleotides, the CDR3 is TGCAGCGTTGAGCTGGGGGTGGCTAGCGGGGGCATTCAGTACTTC. Its protein product is CSVELGVASGGIQYF.

This chain connects TRBV29-1 to TRBJ1-4, with 11 bases aligning to TRBD1. Trimming took 7 bases from V and 5 from J; bases not matched to a gene: 3. Germline V gene sequence: CDR1 SQVTM, CDR2 ANQGSEA. The CDR3 contains 13 residues. Written as DNA, the CDR3 is TGCAGCGCTAGGGACAGGGGGAATGAAAAACTGTTTTTT. Translating gives CSARDRGNEKLFF.

This clonotype has more than one count but fewer than ten. The chain recombines TRBV3-1 with TRBJ2-1, with 9 nucleotides matching TRBD2. The end of the DNA is better explained by TRBJ2-5, so the J call may be wrong. Germline V gives CDR1 LGHDT, CDR2 YNNKEL (reference sequence). CDR3 length: 15 amino acids. The CDR3, as DNA: TGTGCCAGCAGCCAAGTGGTAGCGGGGGCAGAGACCCAGTACTTC. Amino acid sequence: CASSQVVAGAETQYF.

V and J are TRBV3-1 and TRBJ1-2, with 8 bases fitting TRBD1. J was trimmed by 4 bases and V by 5 bases; bases with no gene match: 15. The germline V gene has CDR1 LGHDT and CDR2 YNNKEL (reference sequence). The CDR3 sequence is 17 residues long. CDR3 sequence: CASSNSGGALGGYGYTF. DNA of the CDR3: TGTGCCAGCAGCAACTCAGGGGGCGCTTTGGGAGGCTATGGCTACACCTTC. The variable domain in full, with the rest retrieved from reference TRBV3-1 and TRBJ1-2, is DTAVSQTPKYLVTQMGNDKSIKCEQNLGHDTMYWYKQDSKKFLKIMFSYNNKELIINETVPNRFSPKSPDKAHLNLHINSLELGDSAVYFCASSNSGGALGGYGYTFGSGTRLTVV.